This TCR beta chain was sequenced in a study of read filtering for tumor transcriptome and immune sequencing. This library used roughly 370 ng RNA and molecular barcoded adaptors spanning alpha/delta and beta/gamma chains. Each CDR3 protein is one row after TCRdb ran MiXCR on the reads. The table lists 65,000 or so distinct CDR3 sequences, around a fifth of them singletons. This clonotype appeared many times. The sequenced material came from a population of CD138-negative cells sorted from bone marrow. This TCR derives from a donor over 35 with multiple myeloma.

The CDR3 nucleotides are TGTGCCAGCAGCTCACAGCGTGAGGGGGATCAGCCCCAGCATTTT. Its translation: CASSSQREGDQPQHF. The chain recombines TRBV7-2 with TRBJ1-5; a possible D gene is TRBD1 (6 bases). Trimming removed 4 bases from V and 5 bases from J, with 15 bases in between. This CDR3 is 15 amino acids long. Germline V CDR1 and CDR2: SGHTA, FQGNSA.